The clone carrying this T cell receptor beta chain was counted ten times or more. The antigen remains undetermined. The assay was immunoSEQ multiplex PCR, and TCRdb's table has in-frame clones only and misses some. This sample has around 78,000 clones, with 84% found just once. The CDR3 runs 16 residues. The germline V gene encodes CDR1 SEHNR and CDR2 FQNEAQ (reference sequence). Trimming took off 8 bases at V and 1 base at J, with 18 bases between the two ends. During the collection period, no donor immune events like infections were recorded. The data derive from a study of identifying expanded T cells in peripheral blood. The study's findings and limits: About 1.2 clones differed between technical replicates, versus 16.4 and 19 over time. Clone count variance between roughly 2-week samples rose with total template count.

This chain uses TRBV7-9 with TRBJ2-1; D perhaps matches TRBD2 (5 bases). The material sequenced was blood. The source is a person between 18 and 75 years old in good health. The CDR3 spells CASSMDWIGSYNEQFF. The CDR3, as DNA: TGTGCCAGCTCCATGGACTGGATTGGGTCCTACAATGAGCAGTTCTTC. The whole variable domain, filled in from reference TRBV7-9 and TRBJ2-1, reads DTGVSQNPRHKITKRGQNVTFRCDPISEHNRLYWYRQTLGQGPEFLTYFQNEAQLEKSRLLSDRFSAERPKGSFSTLEIQRTEQGDSAMYLCASSMDWIGSYNEQFFGPGTRLTVL.